The 29 T cell receptor beta chains below were found in one sample sequenced in a study of blood T cell repertoires in COVID-19. Sequencing used immunoSEQ multiplex PCR; TCRdb keeps in-frame clones, though not all of them. The table has 280,000 or so clones, 83% seen once. The sample consisted of peripheral blood. The origin of the receptors is a woman aged 45-59 years who had recovered from COVID-19.

The V call is TRBV9, the J call TRBJ1-1, with TRBD1 as a possible D gene (6 bases). The CDR3 contains 15 residues. Looked up from germline, CDR1 is SGDLS and CDR2 is YYNGEE. Trimming cost V 4 bases and J 1 base, with 14 bases left between them. The DNA of the CDR3 is TGTGCCAGCAGCTATACGGGACAAGAGAACACTGAAGCTTTCTTT. Residues: CASSYTGQENTEAFF.

The chain employs TRBV30 and TRBJ2-6; possible D gene TRBD2, 6 bases. Trimming left V 5 bases short and J 0 bases short, with 17 bases between. Looked up from germline, CDR1 is GTSNPN and CDR2 is SVGIG (reference sequence). The CDR3 is 17 amino acids. This CDR3 is CAWGSWREPSGANVLTF. CDR3 bases: TGTGCCTGGGGGTCGTGGCGGGAACCCTCTGGGGCCAACGTCCTGACTTTC.

The V call is TRBV30, the J call TRBJ1-2, with no clear D. From germline, CDR1 is GTSNPN and CDR2 SVGIG (reference sequence). The CDR3 sequence is 13 residues long. V lost 0 bases and J 0 bases, leaving 5 bases between the germline ends. The chain's CDR3 is CAWSVRANYGYTF. The CDR3 DNA sequence: TGTGCCTGGAGTGTACGGGCTAACTATGGCTACACCTTC.

This CDR3 is CASSLTLSYEQYF. CDR3 DNA: TGTGCCAGCAGCCTAACCCTATCCTACGAGCAGTACTTC. V gene TRBV6-2 or TRBV6-3 combines with J gene TRBJ2-7; D gene uncertain. CDR1 and CDR2 from the germline V gene are MNHEY and SVGEGT. The CDR3 sequence is 13 residues long. Trimming left V 6 bases short and J 1 base short, with 10 bases between.

The CDR3 DNA follows: TGTGCCAGCAGTGAAAGGGTCCTAGGGGGTGAAAAACTGTTTTTT. Its translation: CASSERVLGGEKLFF. V usage is TRBV6-1 and J usage is TRBJ1-4, with TRBD1 as a possible D gene (6 bases). The V and J ends lost 2 bases and 7 bases respectively, with 14 bases between them. Germline CDR1 MNHNS, CDR2 SASEGT. The CDR3 totals 15 residues.

V is TRBV6-1 and J is TRBJ2-3; maybe TRBD2 (7 bases). With 3 bases removed from V and 7 bases from J, the gap between germline ends came to 20 bases. The CDR3 is 16 amino acids. Germline V gene data show CDR1 as MNHNS and CDR2 as SASEGT. CDR3 region: CASSDGSGGTEYTQYF. Written as DNA, the CDR3 is TGTGCCAGCAGTGATGGTTCGGGGGGCACAGAGTATACGCAGTATTTT.

This rearrangement joins TRBV27 to TRBJ2-7; no clear D. The CDR3 length is 13 residues. V was clipped by 10 bases and J by 3 bases, with 16 bases between them. Looked up from germline, CDR1 is MNHEY and CDR2 is SMNVEV (reference sequence). The CDR3 DNA reads as TGTGCCATCCAACTACTCCAAAGCTACGAGCAGTACTTC. This gives the protein CAIQLLQSYEQYF.

The gene calls are TRBV6-2 or TRBV6-3 and TRBJ1-3, with unresolved D. V lost 0 bases and J lost 0, with 6 bases in between. The V gene's germline CDR1 is MNHEY and CDR2 SVGEGT. CDR3 length: 15 amino acids. CDR3 DNA sequence: TGTGCCAGCAGTTACTCCCGGGACTCTGGAAACACCATATATTTT. It translates to CASSYSRDSGNTIYF.

In this sample, this clone turned up once. The chain joins TRBV27 to TRBJ2-1; 12 bases map to TRBD1. The CDR3 runs to 15 residues. J lost 7 bases, V lost 5 bases, and 6 bases had no gene match. The germline gives CDR1 MNHEY, CDR2 SMNVEV (reference sequence). CDR3 sequence: CASSPSGQGANEQFF. The CDR3 nucleotides read TGTGCCAGCAGTCCCTCGGGACAGGGGGCAAATGAGCAGTTCTTC.

This clone was counted a single time. This rearrangement joins TRBV24-1 to TRBJ1-2; D unresolved. The V gene's germline CDR1 is KGHDR and CDR2 SFDVKD. V was pared by 0 bases and J by 4 bases, with 29 bases between. There are 21 residues in the CDR3. The chain's CDR3 is CATSDLQTSMGRKVAIYGYTF. CDR3 sequence (DNA): TGTGCCACCAGTGATTTGCAAACTAGTATGGGTCGGAAGGTGGCCATCTATGGCTACACCTTC.

The chain combines TRBV14 with TRBJ2-4; TRBD2 might be the D (5 bases). Germline CDR1 and CDR2: SGHDN and FVKESK. V lost 0 bases and J lost 0, with 9 bases in between. The CDR3 extends over 16 amino acids. This CDR3 is CASSQDFRGAKNIQYF. The CDR3 nucleotides are TGTGCCAGCAGCCAAGATTTCCGGGGAGCCAAAAACATTCAGTACTTC.

The rearrangement links TRBV5-1 to TRBJ2-2, with TRBD2 as a possible D gene (5 bases). The V gene lost 1 base and the J gene lost 1 base, with 8 bases spanning the gap. The CDR3 contains 15 residues. In germline, CDR1 is SGHRS, CDR2 YFSETQ. The CDR3 region is CASSLQSGNTGELFF. CDR3 in DNA: TGCGCCAGCAGCTTGCAGAGCGGGAACACCGGGGAGCTGTTTTTT.

The genes are TRBV4-1 and TRBJ1-2; 9 nucleotides agree with TRBD1. The CDR3 is made up of 17 amino acids. CDR1 and CDR2 (germline): MGHRA, YSYEKL. The J segment lost 4 bases and the V segment lost 0 bases, leaving 9 bases of the junction unmatched. The CDR3 protein is CASSQETGGVPGYGYTF. The CDR3 nucleotides read TGCGCCAGCAGCCAAGAAACAGGGGGCGTCCCTGGCTATGGCTACACCTTC.

The chain uses TRBV7-3 and TRBJ2-7; 11 bases agree with TRBD2. In germline, CDR1 is SGHTA, CDR2 FQGTGA. With 1 base clipped from V and 1 base from J, the junction kept 3 bases outside the gene matches. The CDR3 spans 16 residues. The CDR3 DNA is TGTGCCAGCAGCTTAAAGGTAGCGGGGGGGTCCTACGAGCAGTACTTC. It translates to CASSLKVAGGSYEQYF.

This clone has a single count. The rearrangement links TRBV9 to TRBJ1-6, with TRBD1 identical over 8 bases. Looked up from germline, CDR1 is SGDLS and CDR2 is YYNGEE. J was trimmed by 11 bases and V by 6 bases; bases with no gene match: 10. CDR3 length equals 14 residues. In DNA, the CDR3 is TGTGCCAGCACGCCGGACAGGGCGTCTGCACCCCTCCACTTT. It codes for CASTPDRASAPLHF.

The chain links TRBV5-1 to TRBJ1-3; D is uncertain. V gave up 2 bases and J gave up 4 bases, with 13 bases separating them. The CDR3 sequence is 15 residues long. The germline V gene has CDR1 SGHRS and CDR2 YFSETQ. CDR3: CASSFGGFSGNTIYF. The DNA of the CDR3 is TGCGCCAGCAGCTTCGGCGGCTTCTCGGGAAACACCATATATTTT.

The CDR3 sequence is CASSFRDNDEQYF. CDR3 nucleotide sequence: TGTGCCAGCAGTTTTCGGGACAACGACGAGCAGTACTTC. The chain employs TRBV2 and TRBJ2-7, with a tentative D call TRBD1 (6 bases). V gave up 5 bases and J gave up 5 bases, with 13 bases separating them. The CDR3 sequence is 13 residues long. CDR1 is SNHLY, CDR2 FYNNEI, per germline.

This clone was found once. This sequence joins TRBV27 and TRBJ2-1; 8 bases are a match to TRBD1. The ends lost 0 bases at V and 2 bases at J; junction bases unmatched: 3. This CDR3 is 16 amino acids long. The germline CDR1 and CDR2 sequences are MNHEY and SMNVEV (reference sequence). The CDR3 DNA reads TGTGCCAGCAGTTTATCGACAGGGGCCCCCTACAATGAGCAGTTCTTC. Its translation is CASSLSTGAPYNEQFF.

The V and J genes are TRBV5-1 and TRBJ2-3; 8 bases map to TRBD2. V lost 4 bases to trimming and J lost 0 bases; unmatched junction nucleotides: 4. The CDR3 covers 15 residues. Germline loops: CDR1 SGHRS, CDR2 YFSETQ. The CDR3 loop reads CASSLQRGSTDTQYF. CDR3 sequence (DNA): TGCGCCAGCAGCCTTCAGCGGGGGAGCACAGATACGCAGTATTTT.

V gene TRBV5-4 combines with J gene TRBJ2-3, with 7 bases fitting TRBD1. The CDR3 is 15 residues long. The ends lost 5 bases at V and 0 bases at J; junction bases unmatched: 6. Germline CDR1 SGHNT, CDR2 YYREEE (reference sequence). The CDR3 sequence is CASSRDSGSTDTQYF. DNA for the CDR3: TGTGCCAGCAGTCGGGACAGCGGAAGCACAGATACGCAGTATTTT.

The rearrangement links TRBV7-2 to TRBJ2-1; TRBD2 matches 11 bases. The CDR3 contains 17 residues. CDR1 and CDR2 (germline): SGHTA, FQGNSA. V shed 6 bases, J shed 0 bases, and the junction held 7 bases outside the gene matches. The CDR3 reads CASRWTSGPSSYNEQFF. As DNA, the CDR3 is TGTGCCAGCAGATGGACTAGCGGGCCAAGCTCCTACAATGAGCAGTTCTTC.

This chain joins TRBV19 and TRBJ2-5; a weak D match, TRBD1 (5 bases). This CDR3 spans 14 amino acids. V lost 5 bases to trimming and J lost 2 bases, with 12 bases between them. The germline CDR1 and CDR2 sequences are LNHDA and SQIVND (reference sequence). CDR3 sequence reads: CASSRAGMQETQYF. In DNA, the CDR3 is TGTGCCAGTAGTCGTGCAGGGATGCAAGAGACCCAGTACTTC.

The chain carries TRBV19 and TRBJ1-1; tentative D call: TRBD1 (5 bases). Trimming took off 7 bases at V and 1 base at J, with 19 bases between the two ends. CDR3 length: 16 amino acids. Germline V gene sequence: CDR1 LNHDA, CDR2 SQIVND (reference sequence). Here the CDR3 reads CASKPTTRAPNTEAFF. CDR3 coding DNA: TGTGCCAGTAAACCGACCACCAGGGCCCCGAACACTGAAGCTTTCTTT. The full variable domain, in which reference TRBV19 and TRBJ1-1 provide the parts outside the CDR3, is DGGITQSPKYLFRKEGQNVTLSCEQNLNHDAMYWYRQDPGQGLRLIYYSQIVNDFQKGDIAEGYSVSREKKESFPLTVTSAQKNPTAFYLCASKPTTRAPNTEAFFGQGTRLTVV.

The chain combines TRBV11-3 with TRBJ2-1; 9 nucleotides line up with TRBD2. V shed 1 base, J shed 2 bases, and the junction held 3 bases outside the gene matches. CDR3 length: 16 residues. Germline lookup yields CDR1 SGHNT and CDR2 YENEEA. CDR3 DNA: TGTGCCAGCAGCTTAGGGTCTAGCGGGACCTACAATGAGCAGTTCTTC. This sequence encodes CASSLGSSGTYNEQFF.

The rearrangement joins TRBV7-9 to TRBJ2-3, with no clear D. The V end was cut by 5 bases, the J end by 3 bases, with 15 bases between. The CDR3 sequence is 15 residues long. Germline V gene data show CDR1 as SEHNR and CDR2 as FQNEAQ (reference sequence). CDR3 in amino acids: CASSPNPPRTDTQYF. In nucleotides, the CDR3 is TGTGCCAGCAGCCCTAATCCCCCTAGGACAGATACGCAGTATTTT.

The chain links TRBV11-2 to TRBJ1-6; 8 bases align to TRBD1. This CDR3 region has 15 residues. After removal of 0 bases from V and 9 bases from J, the junction contained 4 bases not matched to a gene. Germline CDR1 reads SGHAT; CDR2 reads FQNNGV. CDR3 sequence reads: CASSLDRGQTSPLHF. The CDR3 region has the DNA TGTGCCAGCAGCTTAGACAGGGGGCAGACTTCACCCCTCCACTTT.

V and J are TRBV4-1 and TRBJ2-2, with D perhaps matching TRBD1 (5 bases). The CDR3 has 15 amino acids. CDR1 and CDR2 (germline): MGHRA, YSYEKL. The V end was cut by 2 bases, the J end by 6 bases, with 13 bases between. The CDR3 nucleotides are TGCGCCAGCAGCCAAAGACCCAAGGGGTCCGGGGAGCTGTTTTTT. Encoded protein: CASSQRPKGSGELFF.

Concerning this clone itself: The same CDR3 arises from other DNA sequences in this sample as well. The rearrangement uses TRBV28 and TRBJ1-5; possibly TRBD1 for D (6 bases). Trimming took 1 base from V and 2 from J, leaving 6 bases between them. The CDR3 totals 14 residues. The V gene's germline CDR1 is MDHEN and CDR2 SYDVKM. The CDR3 sequence is CASSLYRGNQPQHF. The CDR3 nucleotides are TGTGCCAGCAGTTTATACAGGGGCAATCAGCCCCAGCATTTT.

The J gene is TRBJ1-2, the V gene TRBV7-2, with D perhaps matching TRBD1 (6 bases). This CDR3 is 16 amino acids long. V lost 5 bases and J lost 4, with 20 bases in between. Per the germline V gene, CDR1 is SGHTA and CDR2 is FQGNSA. This chain's CDR3 is CASSPSYDRNFYGYTF. Written as DNA, the CDR3 is TGTGCCAGCAGCCCCTCCTACGACAGGAACTTCTATGGCTACACCTTC.